This is a list of T cell receptor beta chains from one sample in a study of OX40 agonist ivuxolimab in advanced cancers. Only in-frame clones appear in the TCRdb table, and some are missing; sequencing was by immunoSEQ multiplex PCR. The data hold tens of thousands of clones, with about 85% observed a single time. Source: CD4+ or CD8+ T cells sorted from blood, taken in a trial of the OX40 agonist ivuxolimab. All receptors derive from an adult with an advanced solid tumor such as melanoma, head and neck, liver or kidney cancer. CDR3s leave out the opening cysteine and the closing phenylalanine or tryptophan. The order of the fields is clone size, J gene, V gene, CDR3 protein. Rows give clone size only sometimes, using once, few, many, or a class for an expanded clone.

>.|TRBJ2-3|TRBV11-3
ASSQGGPTDTQY
>.|TRBJ1-1|TRBV5-1
ASSLAPRQINTEAF
>.|TRBJ2-5|TRBV6-1
ASCAVAGGQETQY
>.|TRBJ1-4|TRBV4-3
ASSLPGTGFEKLF
>.|TRBJ1-1|TRBV10-3
AIGGANTEAF
>.|TRBJ1-3|TRBV15
ATSRDGTTGNTIY
>.|TRBJ1-5|TRBV5-1
ASSLRAGSNQPQH
>.|TRBJ1-1|TRBV30
AWTDKLVGVEAF
>few|TRBJ2-2|TRBV7-6
ASSPGTAGELF
>.|TRBJ1-2|TRBV18
ASSPSDKGFGYT
>.|TRBJ1-4|TRBV14
ASSSGTRPEKLF
>few|TRBJ1-2|TRBV4-2
ASSQDSSRPGYT
>.|TRBJ1-3|TRBV28
AILQGAGNTIY
>.|TRBJ2-2|TRBV11-2
ASSPQAGTGELF
>.|TRBJ2-5|TRBV5-1
ASRNNVANQQETQY
>.|TRBJ1-4|TRBV5-4
ASSNVGTAPEKLF
>.|TRBJ2-2|TRBV5-1
ASSRWESTGELF
>.|TRBJ2-3|TRBV28
ASSLGGSGTDTQY
>.|TRBJ2-2|TRBV10-1
ASSDPPGEAYTGELF
>.|TRBJ2-2|TRBV5-1
ASSLGPTVGAYTGELF
>.|TRBJ2-2|TRBV30
AWRKPQFNTGELF
>.|TRBJ1-1|TRBV30
AWSPGVSETEAF
>few|TRBJ1-4|TRBV28
ASSLRDRGLEKLF
>.|TRBJ2-7|TRBV19
ASMGSSGALGLAGAREQY
>few|TRBJ2-2|TRBV5-4
ASSLLAGTGELF
>.|TRBJ2-2|TRBV27
ASSLGQFGELF
>.|TRBJ2-7|TRBV28
ASSLRGVTYEQY
>many|TRBJ2-1|TRBV19
ASSIKSGRALYEQF